Sequencing of this T cell receptor beta chain was carried out in a study of early T cells in non-severe SARS-CoV-2 infection (dated by TCRdb to the early 2020s). Turning to the overall study: Because TCR sequencing relied on bulk RNA taken from unsorted whole blood, pairing of alpha and beta chains was not possible.

The study was a case-control design nested within a healthcare worker cohort in London, UK, with weekly nasopharyngeal swab PCR tests and blood sampling. Healthcare workers were recruited during the week of the UK lockdown, between 23 and 31 March 2020, and followed weekly for up to about 16 weeks. V is cut by 1 base and J by 8 bases, and the space between the germline ends is 6 bases. The CDR3 holds 12 amino acids from the cysteine to the phenylalanine. Of all the DNA, just the CDR3 is kept, 36 bases in frame from base 1. For CDR1 and CDR2, the germline V gene lists WSHSY and SAAADI. A note on this clonotype: Its antigen is still unknown. Base qualities were left out, and no much larger clone turns up one base away.

Study-level results and caveats: VDJdb matching was skewed toward anti-spike CD8 responses and likely underestimated virus-specific expansions, missing private and CD4 specificities.

The library was made by 5' RACE. Sequencing instrument: NextSeq 500. To correct for sequencing error and PCR bias, the TCR library protocol tagged individual cDNA molecules with unique molecular identifiers. Sequencing covered both TCR alpha and beta chains, and within each sample the abundances of alpha and beta sequences were tightly co-correlated. The study's processing was this. Decombinator V4 was used to annotate TCR sequences for V gene, J gene and CDR3. TCRs were defined as expanded if a significant change between any two time points was detected under a Poisson model with p below 0.0001. Abundances of TCRs were expressed as counts per million after normalisation to the total number of TCRs sequenced in each sample. MAIT TCRs were defined by TRAV1-2 paired with TRAJ12, TRAJ20 or TRAJ33, and iNKT TCRs by TRAV10 paired with TRAJ18. VDJdb, accessed on 1 November 2021, was searched for TCRs annotated for CMV, EBV and SARS-CoV-2, and TCRs annotated for more than one antigen were excluded. Through fastp at Q25 and MiXCR, TCRdb rebuilt clones from the public reads, retaining in-frame beta chains. Rows with one shared CDR3 protein collapse into an entry with the most common genes and DNA. These V and J calls derive from TCRdb rather than the authors' analysis. The sample table lists more than 85,000 distinct CDR3 sequences, roughly 12% of them with a count of one. 3% to 4.5% of the sample is in the top ten clones.

Source: whole blood, taken at baseline. This TCR was recovered from an adult who was a healthcare worker with PCR-confirmed SARS-CoV-2 infection or an uninfected control (not recorded which). The chain employs TRBV10-2 and TRBJ2-1; no D segment can be confidently identified. The DNA is as follows: TGCGCCAGCAGTGAGTTATTGGATGAGCAGTTCTTC. Translated, this is CASSELLDEQFF.